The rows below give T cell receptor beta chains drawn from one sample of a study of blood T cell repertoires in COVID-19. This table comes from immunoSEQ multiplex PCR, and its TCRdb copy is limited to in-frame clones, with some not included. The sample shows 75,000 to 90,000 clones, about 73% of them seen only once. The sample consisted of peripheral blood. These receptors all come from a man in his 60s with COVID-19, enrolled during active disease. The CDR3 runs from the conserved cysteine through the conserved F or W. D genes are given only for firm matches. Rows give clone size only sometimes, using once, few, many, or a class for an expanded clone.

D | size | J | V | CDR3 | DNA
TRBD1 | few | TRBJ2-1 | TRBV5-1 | CASTPGGKDNNEQFF | TGCGCCAGCACCCCAGGGGGCAAGGACAACAATGAGCAGTTCTTC
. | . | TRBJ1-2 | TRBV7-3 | CASSPSGGKAYGYTF | TGTGCCAGCAGCCCGTCGGGGGGCAAGGCCTATGGCTACACCTTC
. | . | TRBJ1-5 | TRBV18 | CASSPLRASNQPQHF | TGTGCCAGCTCACCACTCAGGGCGAGCAATCAGCCCCAGCATTTT
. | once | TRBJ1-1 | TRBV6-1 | CASREVHRLGTEAFF | TGTGCCAGCAGGGAAGTACACAGGCTTGGCACTGAAGCTTTCTTT
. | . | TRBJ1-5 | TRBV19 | CASSISQGRSNQPQHF | TGTGCCAGTAGTATATCTCAGGGGCGGAGCAATCAGCCCCAGCATTTT
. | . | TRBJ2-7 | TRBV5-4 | CASSLDRRSYEQYF | TGTGCCAGCAGCTTGGACAGGCGTTCCTACGAGCAGTACTTC
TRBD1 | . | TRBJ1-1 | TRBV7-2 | CASSFPDRGEAFF | TGTGCCAGCAGCTTTCCGGACAGGGGTGAAGCTTTCTTT
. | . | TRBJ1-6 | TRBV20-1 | CSASPGISSYNSPLHF | TGCAGTGCTAGTCCGGGGATTAGCTCCTATAATTCACCCCTCCACTTT
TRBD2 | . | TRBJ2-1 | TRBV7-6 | CASSLGVGSGRVARRDEQFF | TGTGCCAGCAGCTTAGGGGTAGGGAGCGGGAGGGTAGCCCGACGCGATGAGCAGTTCTTC
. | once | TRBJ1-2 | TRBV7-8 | CASSPIPRDWGYTF | TGTGCCAGCAGCCCGATCCCCCGGGATTGGGGCTACACCTTC
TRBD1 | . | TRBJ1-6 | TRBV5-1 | CASSTGQAPGSPLHF | TGCGCCAGCAGCACAGGACAGGCACCAGGATCACCCCTCCACTTT
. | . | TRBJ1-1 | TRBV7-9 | CASSPRSVINTEAFF | TGTGCCAGCAGCCCACGGTCGGTAATAAACACTGAAGCTTTCTTT
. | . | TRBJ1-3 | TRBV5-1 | CASSPLQGPTGNTIYF | TGCGCCAGCAGCCCCTTACAGGGTCCCACTGGAAACACCATATATTTT
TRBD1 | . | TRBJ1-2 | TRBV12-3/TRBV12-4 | CASLQGGYGYTF | TGTGCCAGCTTACAGGGGGGCTATGGCTACACCTTC
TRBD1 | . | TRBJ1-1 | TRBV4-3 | CASSSATGVNTEAFF | TGCGCCAGCAGCTCGGCGACAGGGGTGAACACTGAAGCTTTCTTT
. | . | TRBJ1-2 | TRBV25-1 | CASSVGRSYGYTF | TGTGCCAGCAGCGTAGGGAGGTCCTATGGCTACACCTTC
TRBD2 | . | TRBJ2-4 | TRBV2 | CASSELALAGAKNIQYF | TGTGCCAGCAGTGAATTGGCCCTAGCGGGGGCCAAAAACATTCAGTACTTC
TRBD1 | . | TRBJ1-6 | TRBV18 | CASSLTTGGNSPLHF | TGTGCCAGCTCACTCACGACAGGGGGTAATTCACCCCTCCACTTT
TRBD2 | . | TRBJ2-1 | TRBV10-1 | CASRLGLAGGIRSYNEQFF | TGCGCCAGCAGATTAGGACTAGCGGGGGGGATTCGCTCCTACAATGAGCAGTTCTTC
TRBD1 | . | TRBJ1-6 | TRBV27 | CASSSYRGGSYNSPLHF | TGTGCCAGCAGTTCTTACAGGGGGGGATCCTATAATTCACCCCTCCACTTT
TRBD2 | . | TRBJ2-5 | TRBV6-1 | CASSDLLAGIETQYF | TGTGCCAGCAGTGACCTACTAGCGGGGATAGAGACCCAGTACTTC
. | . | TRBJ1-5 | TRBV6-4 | CASREGSGQPQHF | TGTGCCAGCAGGGAAGGGTCGGGGCAGCCCCAGCATTTT
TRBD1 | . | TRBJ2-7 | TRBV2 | CASGLGQGTKADF | TGTGCCAGCGGGTTGGGACAGGGGACAAAAGCGGACTTC
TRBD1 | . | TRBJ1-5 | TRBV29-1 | CSVPGTGVNQPQHF | TGCAGCGTTCCCGGGACAGGGGTCAATCAGCCCCAGCATTTT
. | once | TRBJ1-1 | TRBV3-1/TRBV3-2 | CASRISSGGFMNTEAFF | TGTGCCAGCAGGATATCCTCAGGTGGGTTCATGAACACTGAAGCTTTCTTT
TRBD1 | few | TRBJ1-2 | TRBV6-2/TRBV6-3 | CASSTGQLTNYGYTF | TGTGCCAGCAGTACGGGACAGCTTACTAACTATGGCTACACCTTC
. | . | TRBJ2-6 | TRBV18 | CASSPEQGIQSGANVLTF | TGTGCCAGCTCACCCGAACAGGGAATCCAATCTGGGGCCAACGTCCTGACTTTC
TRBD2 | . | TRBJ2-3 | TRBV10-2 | CASSDSMTSGGGYSTDTQYF | TGCGCCAGCAGTGATTCTATGACTAGCGGGGGAGGTTATAGCACAGATACGCAGTATTTT
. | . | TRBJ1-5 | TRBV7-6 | CASSLGGGKISQPQHF | TGTGCCAGCAGTTTGGGCGGGGGGAAAATAAGTCAGCCCCAGCATTTT
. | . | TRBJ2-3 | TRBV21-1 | CASPRLAGAYTDTQYF | TGTGCCAGCCCAAGACTAGCGGGGGCCTACACAGATACGCAGTATTTT
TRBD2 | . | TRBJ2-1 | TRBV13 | CASSRYQRTSGRGGYNEQFF | TGTGCCAGCAGCCGATACCAAAGGACTAGCGGGAGGGGTGGGTACAATGAGCAGTTCTTC
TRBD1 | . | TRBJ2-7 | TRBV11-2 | CASSIDRGAYEQYF | TGTGCCAGCAGCATAGACAGGGGGGCCTACGAGCAGTACTTC
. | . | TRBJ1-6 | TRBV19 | CASSIPQGSPLHF | TGTGCCAGTAGTATCCCTCAGGGTTCACCCCTCCACTTT
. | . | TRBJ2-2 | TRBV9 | CASSWGHRTNTGELFF | TGTGCCAGCAGCTGGGGACACCGGACGAACACCGGGGAGCTGTTTTTT
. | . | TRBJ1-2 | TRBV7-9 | CASSLAPVFNYGYTF | TGTGCCAGCAGCTTAGCTCCAGTGTTTAACTATGGCTACACCTTC
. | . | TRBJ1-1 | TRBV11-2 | CASSLGGGNTEAFF | TGTGCCAGCAGCTTAGGGGGGGGGAACACTGAAGCTTTCTTT
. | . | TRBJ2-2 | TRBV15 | CATSRVGQGGTGELFF | TGTGCCACCAGCAGAGTAGGGCAGGGAGGCACCGGGGAGCTGTTTTTT
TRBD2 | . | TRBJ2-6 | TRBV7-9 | CASSPGTSGFSGANVLTF | TGTGCCAGCAGCCCCGGGACTAGCGGATTCTCTGGGGCCAACGTCCTGACTTTC
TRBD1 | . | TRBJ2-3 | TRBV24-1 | CATSEGQGAGVDTQYF | TGTGCCACCAGTGAAGGACAGGGGGCGGGGGTAGATACGCAGTATTTT
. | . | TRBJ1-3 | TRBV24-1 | CATRTQRQARTGNTIYF | TGTGCCACCAGGACTCAGAGACAGGCTAGGACTGGAAACACCATATATTTT
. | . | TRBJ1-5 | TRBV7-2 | CASSLIGAGQPQHF | TGTGCCAGCAGCTTAATAGGGGCAGGACAGCCCCAGCATTTT
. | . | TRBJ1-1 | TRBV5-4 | CASSSRDIMNTEAFF | TGTGCCAGCAGCTCCCGGGACATCATGAACACTGAAGCTTTCTTT
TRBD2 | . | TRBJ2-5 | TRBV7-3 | CASSLKASTGGTQYF | TGTGCCAGCAGCTTAAAGGCGTCCACGGGGGGGACCCAGTACTTC
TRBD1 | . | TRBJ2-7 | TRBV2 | CASRRGTGGSYEQYF | TGTGCCAGCAGGAGAGGGACAGGGGGATCCTACGAGCAGTACTTC
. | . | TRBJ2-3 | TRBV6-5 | CASSRLDTQYF | TGTGCCAGCAGTAGACTAGATACGCAGTATTTT
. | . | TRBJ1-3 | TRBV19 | CASIRGGSGNTIYF | TGTGCCAGTATACGGGGAGGGTCTGGAAACACCATATATTTT
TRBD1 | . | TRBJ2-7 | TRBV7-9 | CASSLVGQGIEEQYF | TGTGCCAGCAGCTTAGTGGGACAGGGCATAGAGGAGCAGTACTTC
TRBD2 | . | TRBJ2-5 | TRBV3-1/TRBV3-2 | CASSQAASGGIGSLDQETQYF | TGTGCCAGCAGCCAAGCGGCTAGCGGGGGCATAGGTTCTCTGGACCAAGAGACCCAGTACTTC
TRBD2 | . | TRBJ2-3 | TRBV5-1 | CASSRTSGGDTQYF | TGCGCCAGCAGCCGGACTAGCGGGGGGGATACGCAGTATTTT
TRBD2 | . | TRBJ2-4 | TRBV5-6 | CASSPRGSQNIQYF | TGTGCCAGCAGTCCGCGGGGGTCTCAAAACATTCAGTACTTC
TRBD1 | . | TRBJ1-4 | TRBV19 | CASRGQGDTNEKLFF | TGTGCCAGTAGGGGACAGGGGGACACTAATGAAAAACTGTTTTTT
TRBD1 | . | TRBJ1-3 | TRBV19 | CASSRDRGRVVGNTIYF | TGTGCCAGTAGTAGAGACAGGGGGCGAGTGGTTGGAAACACCATATATTTT
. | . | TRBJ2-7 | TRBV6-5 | CASGRYYEQYF | TGTGCCAGCGGGAGATACTACGAGCAGTACTTC
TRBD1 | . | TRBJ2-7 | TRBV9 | CASSEQGQGVEQYF | TGTGCCAGCAGCGAACAGGGACAGGGGGTCGAGCAGTACTTC
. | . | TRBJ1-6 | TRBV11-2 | CASSFRGSNSPLHF | TGTGCCAGCAGCTTTAGGGGAAGTAATTCACCCCTCCACTTT
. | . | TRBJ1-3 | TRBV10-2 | CASGWTASSGNTIYF | TGCGCCAGCGGTTGGACAGCGAGCTCTGGAAACACCATATATTTT
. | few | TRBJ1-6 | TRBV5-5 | CASSLEGDNSPLHF | TGTGCCAGCAGCTTGGAAGGGGATAATTCACCCCTCCACTTT
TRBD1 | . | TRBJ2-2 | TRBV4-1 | CASSQAAGGAGKNTGELFF | TGCGCCAGCAGCCAAGCCGCAGGGGGCGCGGGGAAAAACACCGGGGAGCTGTTTTTT
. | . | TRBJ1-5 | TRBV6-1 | CASSESGDQPQHF | TGTGCCAGCAGTGAGAGTGGAGATCAGCCCCAGCATTTT
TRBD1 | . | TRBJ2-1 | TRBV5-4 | CASSQGQGRSYNEQFF | TGTGCCAGCAGCCAAGGACAGGGTAGGTCCTACAATGAGCAGTTCTTC